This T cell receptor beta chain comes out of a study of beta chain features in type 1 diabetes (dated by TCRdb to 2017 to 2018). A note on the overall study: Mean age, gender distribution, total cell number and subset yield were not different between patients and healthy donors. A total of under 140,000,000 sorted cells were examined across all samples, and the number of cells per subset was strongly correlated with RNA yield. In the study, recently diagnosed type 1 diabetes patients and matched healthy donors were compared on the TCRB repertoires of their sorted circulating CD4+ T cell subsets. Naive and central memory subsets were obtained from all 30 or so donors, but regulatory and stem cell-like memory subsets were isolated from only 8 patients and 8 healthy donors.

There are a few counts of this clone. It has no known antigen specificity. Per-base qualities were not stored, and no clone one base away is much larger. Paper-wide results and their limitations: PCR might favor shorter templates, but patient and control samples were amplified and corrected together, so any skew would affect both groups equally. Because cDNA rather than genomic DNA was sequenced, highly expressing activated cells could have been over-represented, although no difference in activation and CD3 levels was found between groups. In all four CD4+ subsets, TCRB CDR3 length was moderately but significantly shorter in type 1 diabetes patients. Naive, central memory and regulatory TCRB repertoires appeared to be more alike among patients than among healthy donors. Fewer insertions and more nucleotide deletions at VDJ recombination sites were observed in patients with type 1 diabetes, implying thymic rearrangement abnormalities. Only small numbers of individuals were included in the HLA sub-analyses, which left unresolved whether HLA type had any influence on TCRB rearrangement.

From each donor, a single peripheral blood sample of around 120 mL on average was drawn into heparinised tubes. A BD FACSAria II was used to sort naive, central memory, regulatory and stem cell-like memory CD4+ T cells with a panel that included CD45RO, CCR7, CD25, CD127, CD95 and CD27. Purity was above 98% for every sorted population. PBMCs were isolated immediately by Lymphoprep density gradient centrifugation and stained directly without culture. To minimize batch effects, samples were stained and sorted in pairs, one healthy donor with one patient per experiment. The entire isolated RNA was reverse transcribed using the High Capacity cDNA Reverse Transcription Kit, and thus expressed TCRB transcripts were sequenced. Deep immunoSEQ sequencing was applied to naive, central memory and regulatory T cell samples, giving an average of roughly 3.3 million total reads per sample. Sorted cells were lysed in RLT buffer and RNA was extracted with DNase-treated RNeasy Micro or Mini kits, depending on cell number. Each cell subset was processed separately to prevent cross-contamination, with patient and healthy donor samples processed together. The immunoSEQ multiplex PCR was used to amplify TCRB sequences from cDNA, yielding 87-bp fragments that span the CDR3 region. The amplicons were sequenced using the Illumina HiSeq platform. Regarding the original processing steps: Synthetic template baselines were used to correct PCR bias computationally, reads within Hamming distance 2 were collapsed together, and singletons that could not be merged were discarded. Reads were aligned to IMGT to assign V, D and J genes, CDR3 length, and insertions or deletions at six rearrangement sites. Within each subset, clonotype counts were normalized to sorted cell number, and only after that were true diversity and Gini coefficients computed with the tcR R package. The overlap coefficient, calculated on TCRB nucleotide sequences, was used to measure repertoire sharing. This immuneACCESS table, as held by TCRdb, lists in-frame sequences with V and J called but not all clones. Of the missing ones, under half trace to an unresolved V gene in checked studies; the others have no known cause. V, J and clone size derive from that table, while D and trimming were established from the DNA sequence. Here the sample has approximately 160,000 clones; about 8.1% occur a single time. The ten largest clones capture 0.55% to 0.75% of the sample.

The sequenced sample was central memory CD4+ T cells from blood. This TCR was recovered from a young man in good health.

The DNA reads as follows: TGTGCCAGCAGCTCCCAGGACAGCTACGAGCAGTACTTC. It encodes CASSSQDSYEQYF. The V and J genes are TRBV5-4 and TRBJ2-5; a tentative D match to TRBD1 spans 6 bases. The J call may not be correct, given that the DNA end is closer to TRBJ2-7. Including the terminal cysteine and phenylalanine, the CDR3 comprises 13 residues. Of all the DNA, just the CDR3 is kept, 39 bases in frame from base 1. Looking up the germline V gene (reference sequence) yields CDR1 SGHNT and CDR2 YYREEE.